The T cell receptor beta chain under discussion was sequenced for a study of T cell responses to AZD1222 COVID-19 vaccine (dated by TCRdb to the early 2020s). Study-level background: TCR sequencing was performed for about 250 trial participants, of whom around 200 were given two doses of AZD1222 and around 25 were given two doses of MenACWY control vaccine. Enrollment into the trials was organized by age into subgroups of 18-55, 56-69 and 70-plus years, and those subgroups contained approximately 160, 26 and 62 TCR-sequenced participants, respectively. General conclusions and limits of the study: Conclusions about previously exposed vaccinees are limited because only six or seven AZD1222 recipients were SARS-CoV-2 seropositive at baseline. Because no day 14 peak-response samples were available, the repertoires could be characterized only after the peak T cell response. The 56-69-year group was small, and its depth increase did not reach significance, likely because of low power. Nearly half of unique spike-specific TCRs reportedly recognized epitopes outside regions mutated in the B.1.351 and B.1.1.7 variants. The whole spike protein was spanned by vaccine-associated CD4 TCRs, and dominant responses were seen in regions 160-218 and 743-854. Most participants were white British and females outnumbered males, and the authors suggested that clonal diversity may have been underestimated. A significant rise in spike-specific TCR breadth and depth was observed after two AZD1222 doses relative to day 0 and relative to MenACWY recipients.

The CDR3 numbers 14 residues from cysteine through phenylalanine. Just the 42-base CDR3 DNA is kept, in frame starting at base 1. V loses 2 bases, J loses 3 bases, and the germline ends lie 11 bases apart. Via the germline V gene, CDR1 is KGHSH and CDR2 LQKENI. The CDR3 regions of human TCRbeta chains were analyzed by immunosequencing. The authors' analysis ran thus. Repertoire TCRs were matched against a reference library of SARS-CoV-2-specific TCRs generated with the MIRA antigen-specificity platform. Breadth was defined as the fraction of unique TCRs that were SARS-CoV-2-associated. Depth was defined as the fraction of total T cells that were SARS-CoV-2-associated. Using the MIRA data, every spike-specific TCR was mapped to the spike region that the TCR reacted to and assigned to either a CD4 or a CD8 class. Log10-transformed breadth and depth values were compared by one-way ANOVA with Sidak's multiple comparisons tests. TCRdb carries this immuneACCESS record with in-frame sequences only. Its versions omit some clonotypes, under half of them owing to an unresolved V gene in the studies checked, with the rest unexplained. The V and J calls and clone size are taken from that table; D and trimming were inferred from the DNA. The sample data list just under 150,000 clones, and approximately 89% of these were observed just once. The top ten clones comprise around 1.5% of the sample.

In regard to this clone: Its binding antigen is unknown. Base qualities are missing; no much larger clone stands one base away.

Interpreted using the paper, the time point label stands for: about 28 days (+/-7) after the second vaccine dose. AZD1222 recipients with second doses at about 4 weeks or about 12 weeks were pooled, because spike-specific TCR depth and breadth did not differ between schedules. Vaccinee samples came from UK trials COV001 and COV002, including a single-blind randomized controlled phase 2/3 trial of AZD1222 (ChAdOx1 nCoV-19) in healthy adults. Trial participant PBMC samples were collected at day 0 and day 28 after the second dose for TCRbeta chain sequencing. The sample was peripheral blood, taken 28 days after the second AZD1222 dose. This receptor was identified in an adult who received the AZD1222 COVID-19 vaccine. The V and J genes are TRBV18 and TRBJ2-7; the best D guess is TRBD1, with 5 bases matching. The base sequence is TGTGCCAGCTCACCATATGACAGAGACTACGAGCAGTACTTC. Its translation reads: CASSPYDRDYEQYF.